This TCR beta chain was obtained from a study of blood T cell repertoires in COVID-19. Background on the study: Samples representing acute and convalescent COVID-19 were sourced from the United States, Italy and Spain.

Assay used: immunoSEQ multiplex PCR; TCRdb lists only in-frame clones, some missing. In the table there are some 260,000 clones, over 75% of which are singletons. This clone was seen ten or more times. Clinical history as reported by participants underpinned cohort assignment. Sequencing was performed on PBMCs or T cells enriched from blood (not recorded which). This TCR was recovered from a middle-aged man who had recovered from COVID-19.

For the CDR3, the DNA is TGTGCCAGCAGCTTAGATCGGGGGGGACTCGATGAGCAGTTCTTC. It translates to CASSLDRGGLDEQFF. The chain carries TRBV11-2 and TRBJ2-1; the match to TRBD2 covers 8 bases. With V trimmed by 0 bases and J by 8 bases, 6 bases remained unmatched. The germline V gene has CDR1 SGHAT and CDR2 FQNNGV. The CDR3 length is 15 residues.